The entry below describes one TCR beta chain. Its antigen is undetermined. Data came from immunoSEQ multiplex PCR; TCRdb stores just in-frame clones and leaves some out. The table lists about 120,000 clones, nearly 90% of them singletons. This specimen comes from a study of T cell responses to AZD1222 COVID-19 vaccine. Study-wide findings and caveats: Clonal diversity was possibly underestimated, and white British individuals and females predominated among donors.

V lost 6 bases and J lost 7, with 12 bases in between. This CDR3 contains 12 residues. Material: peripheral blood, obtained on day 0 of AZD1222 vaccination. The sequence came from an adult in good health. The chain carries TRBV12-3 or TRBV12-4 and TRBJ1-1; D gene unclear. The CDR3, as DNA: TGTGCCAGCAGCAGAGAAACGGGTGAAGCTTTCTTT. Its protein product is CASSRETGEAFF.